Below are 2 T cell receptor beta chains sequenced from a single sample in a study of tumour-infiltrating T cells in Burkitt lymphoma (dated by TCRdb to 2018 to 2021). The library was made by the immunoSEQ multiplex PCR assay. TCRdb re-hosts the immuneACCESS table, in-frame sequences only. Its copies lack some clones; in the studies checked, an unresolved V gene accounts for under half of them, and the cause for the rest is not known. Counted in this sample were some 6,600 clones; about 83% of them appeared once. About 10% of the sample is held by the ten biggest clonotypes. The specimen was tumor tissue. These TCRs come from a human donor with Burkitt lymphoma.

V and J are TRBV5-1 and TRBJ2-1; 8 positions match TRBD1. Germline assignment: CDR1 SGHRS and CDR2 YFSETQ. There are 20 residues in the CDR3. The J segment lost 3 bases and the V segment lost 4 bases, leaving 21 bases of the junction unmatched. The CDR3 DNA reads as TGCGCCAGCAGCGGGGCTGGTGGGGGCCCACAGGGGGAAAACTACAATGAGCAGTTCTTC. This codes for CASSGAGGGPQGENYNEQFF.

The chain is built from TRBV28 and TRBJ2-7, with D possibly matching TRBD1 (5 bases). Germline loops: CDR1 MDHEN, CDR2 SYDVKM. CDR3 length: 13 residues. Trimming took 7 bases from V and 1 from J, leaving 11 bases between them. The CDR3 DNA is TGTGCCAGCATCAGGGCCAGTTCCTACGAGCAGTACTTC. Residues: CASIRASSYEQYF.